This entry is about one TCR beta chain. Its antigen is undetermined. Following extraction, RNA underwent reverse transcription to cDNA, which served as the sequencing template. The data were produced by immunoSEQ multiplex PCR, yet TCRdb's version contains in-frame clones alone and is incomplete. The sample comprises more than 200,000 clones, around 43% of which are singletons, and approximately 2.9% rests with the top ten. Between the trimmed V and J ends, which lost 1 base and 5 bases, there was a span of 23 bases. The CDR3 covers 18 residues. Germline V gene data show CDR1 as MGHDK and CDR2 as SYGVNS. Treatment in this sample: oral pan-JAK inhibitor, 5-10 mg twice daily. From alopecia areata patients, lesional scalp punch biopsies and peripheral blood were collected. The sample originates from a study of CD8+ T cells in alopecia areata. Study as a whole: Tofacitinib administration to treated patients was oral, at 5 to 10 mg twice daily. Whole-study results and caveats: In scalp and blood during tofacitinib, many expanded lesional clones persisted.

This TCR derives from a human donor with alopecia areata. The chain couples TRBV25-1 to TRBJ2-5; D unclear. The starting material was CD4+ T cells sorted from blood, obtained at approximately week 37, from a patient treated with tofacitinib. CDR3 sequence (DNA): TGTGCCAGCAGTGAATTCCTCCCGCAGAGAGGTTCGTCGGAGACCCAGTACTTC. Protein sequence: CASSEFLPQRGSSETQYF.